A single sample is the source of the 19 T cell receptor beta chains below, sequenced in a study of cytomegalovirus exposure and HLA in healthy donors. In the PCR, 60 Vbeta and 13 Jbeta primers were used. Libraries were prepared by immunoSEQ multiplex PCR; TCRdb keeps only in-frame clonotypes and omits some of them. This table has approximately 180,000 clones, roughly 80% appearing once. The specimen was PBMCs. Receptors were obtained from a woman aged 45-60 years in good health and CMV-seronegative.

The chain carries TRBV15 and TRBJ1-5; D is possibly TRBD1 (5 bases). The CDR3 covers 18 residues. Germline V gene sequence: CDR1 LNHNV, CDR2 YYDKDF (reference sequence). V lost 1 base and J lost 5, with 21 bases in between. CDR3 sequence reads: CATSRVSSGLRSHQPQHF. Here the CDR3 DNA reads TGTGCCACCAGCAGAGTCTCATCGGGACTCCGGAGCCATCAGCCCCAGCATTTT.

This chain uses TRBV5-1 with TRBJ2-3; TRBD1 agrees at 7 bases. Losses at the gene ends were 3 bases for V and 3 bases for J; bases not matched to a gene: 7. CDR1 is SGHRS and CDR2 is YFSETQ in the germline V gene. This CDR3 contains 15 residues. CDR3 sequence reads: CASSSTGYRTDTQYF. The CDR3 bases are TGCGCCAGCAGCTCGACAGGGTACAGGACAGATACGCAGTATTTT.

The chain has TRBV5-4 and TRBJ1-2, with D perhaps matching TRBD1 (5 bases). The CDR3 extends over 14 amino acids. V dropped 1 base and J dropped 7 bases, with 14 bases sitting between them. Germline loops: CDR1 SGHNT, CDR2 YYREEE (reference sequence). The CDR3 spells CASSLTSGFGGYTF. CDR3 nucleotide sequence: TGTGCCAGCAGCTTGACGTCAGGGTTTGGTGGCTACACCTTC.

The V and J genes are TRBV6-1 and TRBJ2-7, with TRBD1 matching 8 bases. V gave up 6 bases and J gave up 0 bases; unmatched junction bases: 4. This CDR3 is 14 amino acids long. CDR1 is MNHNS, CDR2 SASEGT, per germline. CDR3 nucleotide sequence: TGTGCCAGCAGGATGGGGACAGGCTCCTACGAGCAGTACTTC. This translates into CASRMGTGSYEQYF.

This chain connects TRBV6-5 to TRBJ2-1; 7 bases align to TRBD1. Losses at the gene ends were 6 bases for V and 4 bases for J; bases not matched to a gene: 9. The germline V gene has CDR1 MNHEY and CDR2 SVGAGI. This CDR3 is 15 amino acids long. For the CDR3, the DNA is TGTGCCAGCAGACAAGGGACAGACGGATACAATGAGCAGTTCTTC. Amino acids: CASRQGTDGYNEQFF.

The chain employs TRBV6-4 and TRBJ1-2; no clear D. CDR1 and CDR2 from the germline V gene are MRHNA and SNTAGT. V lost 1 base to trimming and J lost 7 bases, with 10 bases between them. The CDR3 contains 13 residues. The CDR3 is CASSDFTGGGYTF. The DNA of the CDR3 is TGTGCCAGCAGTGACTTCACCGGAGGTGGCTACACCTTC.

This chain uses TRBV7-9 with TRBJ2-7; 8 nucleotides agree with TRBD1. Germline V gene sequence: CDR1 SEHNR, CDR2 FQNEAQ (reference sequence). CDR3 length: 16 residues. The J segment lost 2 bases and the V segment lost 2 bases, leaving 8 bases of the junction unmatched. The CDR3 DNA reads TGTGCCAGCAGCTTACCTATCGGACAGGGACCCTACGAGCAGTACTTC. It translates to CASSLPIGQGPYEQYF.

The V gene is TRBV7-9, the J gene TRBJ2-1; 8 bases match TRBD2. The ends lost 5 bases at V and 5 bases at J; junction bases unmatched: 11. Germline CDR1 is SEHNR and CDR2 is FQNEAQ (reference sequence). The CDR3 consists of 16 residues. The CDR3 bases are TGTGCCAGCAGCCGGGCGGGAGGAGCGACTCACAATGAGCAGTTCTTC. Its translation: CASSRAGGATHNEQFF.

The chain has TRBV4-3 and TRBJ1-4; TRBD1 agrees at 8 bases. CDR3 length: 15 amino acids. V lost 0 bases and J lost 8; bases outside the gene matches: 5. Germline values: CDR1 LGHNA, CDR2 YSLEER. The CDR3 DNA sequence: TGCGCCAGCAGCCAAGATAAAACAGGGGGGGAAAAACTGTTTTTT. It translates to CASSQDKTGGEKLFF.

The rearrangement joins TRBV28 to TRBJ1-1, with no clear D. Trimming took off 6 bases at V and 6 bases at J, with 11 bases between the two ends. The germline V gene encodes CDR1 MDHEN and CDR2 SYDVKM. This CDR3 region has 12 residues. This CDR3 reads CASSLLLAEAFF. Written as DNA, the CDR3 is TGTGCCAGCAGCCTCCTATTAGCTGAAGCTTTCTTT.

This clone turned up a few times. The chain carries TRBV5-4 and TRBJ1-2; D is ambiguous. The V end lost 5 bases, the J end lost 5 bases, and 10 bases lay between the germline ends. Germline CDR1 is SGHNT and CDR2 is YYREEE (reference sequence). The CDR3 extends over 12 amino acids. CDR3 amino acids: CASREGVYGYTF. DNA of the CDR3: TGTGCCAGCAGAGAGGGTGTTTATGGCTACACCTTC. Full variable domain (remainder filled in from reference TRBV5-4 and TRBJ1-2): ETGVTQSPTHLIKTRGQQVTLRCSSQSGHNTVSWYQQALGQGPQFIFQYYREEENGRGNFPPRFSGLQFPNYSSELNVNALELDDSALYLCASREGVYGYTFGSGTRLTVV.

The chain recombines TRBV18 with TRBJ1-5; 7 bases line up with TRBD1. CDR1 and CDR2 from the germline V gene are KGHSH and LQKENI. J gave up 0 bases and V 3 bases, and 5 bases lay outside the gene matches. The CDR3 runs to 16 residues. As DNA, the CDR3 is TGTGCCAGCTCACCTCGGGACAGCCATAGCAATCAGCCCCAGCATTTT. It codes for CASSPRDSHSNQPQHF.

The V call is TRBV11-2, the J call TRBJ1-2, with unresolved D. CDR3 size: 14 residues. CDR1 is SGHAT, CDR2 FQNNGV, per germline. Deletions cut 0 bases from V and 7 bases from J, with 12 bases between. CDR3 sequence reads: CASSLDSGVRGYTF. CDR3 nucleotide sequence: TGTGCCAGCAGCTTAGACAGTGGAGTTCGTGGCTACACCTTC.

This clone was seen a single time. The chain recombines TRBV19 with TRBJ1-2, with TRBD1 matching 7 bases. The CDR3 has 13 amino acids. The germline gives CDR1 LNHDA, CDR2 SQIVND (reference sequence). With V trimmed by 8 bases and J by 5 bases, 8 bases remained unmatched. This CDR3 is CASGTGQFYGYTF. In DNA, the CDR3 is TGTGCCAGTGGGACGGGACAGTTTTATGGCTACACCTTC. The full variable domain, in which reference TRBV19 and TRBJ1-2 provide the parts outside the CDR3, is DGGITQSPKYLFRKEGQNVTLSCEQNLNHDAMYWYRQDPGQGLRLIYYSQIVNDFQKGDIAEGYSVSREKKESFPLTVTSAQKNPTAFYLCASGTGQFYGYTFGSGTRLTVV.

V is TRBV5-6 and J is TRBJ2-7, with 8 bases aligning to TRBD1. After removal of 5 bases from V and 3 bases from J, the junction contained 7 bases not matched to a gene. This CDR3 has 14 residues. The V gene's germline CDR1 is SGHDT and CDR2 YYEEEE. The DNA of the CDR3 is TGTGCCAGCAGTCCGGACAGGGCCCTCTACGAGCAGTACTTC. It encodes CASSPDRALYEQYF. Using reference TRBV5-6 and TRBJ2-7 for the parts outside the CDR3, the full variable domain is DAGVTQSPTHLIKTRGQQVTLRCSPKSGHDTVSWYQQALGQGPQFIFQYYEEEERQRGNFPDRFSGHQFPNYSSELNVNALLLGDSALYLCASSPDRALYEQYFGPGTRLTVT.

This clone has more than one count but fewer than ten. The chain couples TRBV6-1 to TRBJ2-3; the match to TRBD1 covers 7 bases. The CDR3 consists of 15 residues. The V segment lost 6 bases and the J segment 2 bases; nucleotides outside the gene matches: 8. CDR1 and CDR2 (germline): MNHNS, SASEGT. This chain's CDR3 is CASRSGTVSTDTQYF. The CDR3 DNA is TGTGCCAGCAGGTCCGGGACAGTTTCCACAGATACGCAGTATTTT.

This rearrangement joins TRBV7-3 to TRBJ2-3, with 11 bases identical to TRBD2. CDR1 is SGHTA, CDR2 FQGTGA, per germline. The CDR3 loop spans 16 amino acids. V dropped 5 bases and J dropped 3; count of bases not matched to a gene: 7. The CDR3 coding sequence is TGTGCCAGCAGCGCCTTTGTAGCGGGAGGGACAGATACGCAGTATTTT. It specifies CASSAFVAGGTDTQYF.

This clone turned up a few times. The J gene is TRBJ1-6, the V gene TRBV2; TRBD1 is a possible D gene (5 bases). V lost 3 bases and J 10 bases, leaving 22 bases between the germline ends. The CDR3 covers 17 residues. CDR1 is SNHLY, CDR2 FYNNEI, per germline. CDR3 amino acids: CASSDGRDSFIYSPLHF. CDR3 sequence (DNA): TGTGCCAGCAGTGATGGCCGGGACTCCTTCATCTACTCACCCCTCCACTTT.

CDR3 DNA sequence: TGTGCCAGCAGCTTAGGCGTTACCAGGGGAAACACCATATATTTT. As protein: CASSLGVTRGNTIYF. The chain employs TRBV7-9 and TRBJ1-3; D gene uncertain. The germline CDR1 and CDR2 sequences are SEHNR and FQNEAQ (reference sequence). The CDR3 runs 15 residues. V was trimmed by 1 base and J by 4 bases, leaving 11 bases between them. The full variable domain, its missing parts supplied by reference TRBV7-9 and TRBJ1-3, is DTGVSQNPRHKITKRGQNVTFRCDPISEHNRLYWYRQTLGQGPEFLTYFQNEAQLEKSRLLSDRFSAERPKGSFSTLEIQRTEQGDSAMYLCASSLGVTRGNTIYFGEGSWLTVV.